This T cell receptor beta chain appears in the sequencing data of a study of CD8 T cells in ankylosing spondylitis (dated by TCRdb to about 2017). About the full investigation: The study profiled T cell receptor beta repertoires in healthy donors and ankylosing spondylitis patients to find disease-linked TCR variants. The whole study cohort included about a hundred healthy donors and over 20 ankylosing spondylitis patients. Peripheral blood was sampled, and synovial fluid was additionally collected from ankylosing spondylitis patients. What the work shows at the level of the full study, not this receptor alone: According to the report, matched synovial fluid samples from ankylosing spondylitis patients were significantly enriched for the disease-linked clones. Some motif variants had previously been reported in the synovial fluid and blood of reactive arthritis patients, which suggests shared mechanisms of disease initiation. Blood from ankylosing spondylitis patients appeared to be characterized by a TCR beta motif made up of under ten highly homologous amino acid variants. A CD8+ phenotype was shown by the disease-linked clones, which were found at relatively low frequencies in peripheral blood.

The run used an Illumina HiSeq 2500. Quantitative 5'-RACE with molecular barcodes was the method used to prepare the TCR beta libraries. The study's own analysis went as follows. Disease-linked TCR variants were identified with a new computational method built on a probabilistic model of VDJ rearrangement. Using fastp trimming at Q25 and MiXCR clonotype assembly, TCRdb reanalyzed the public sequencing data and kept in-frame beta chains. Every distinct CDR3 protein forms one entry, paired with its most common genes and DNA. The V and J calls reflect TCRdb's pipeline rather than the authors' work. The sample table records more than 250,000 distinct CDR3 sequences; around 7.6% of these occur just once. The leading ten clones occupy just over 14% of the sample. This clonotype was seen a handful of times. Which antigen it targets is not known. Base qualities are not at hand, and no much larger clone is one base apart.

Its CDR3 holds 15 amino acids, cysteine through phenylalanine. Of all the DNA, just the CDR3 is kept, 45 bases in frame from base 1. CDR1 and CDR2 (LGHDT, YNNKEL) derive from the germline V gene (reference sequence). The V end loses 0 bases and the J end loses 6 bases, and a stretch of 15 bases separates them. The sequence links TRBV3-1 to TRBJ2-7; the D region possibly corresponds to TRBD2 (6 bases align). The sequenced sample consisted of blood, either unsorted or a sorted T cell fraction (not recorded which). The clonotype was recovered from a male donor with ankylosing spondylitis. The CDR3 is CASSQDLTGSGEQYF. In nucleotides, the sequence is TGTGCCAGCAGCCAAGATCTAACAGGTAGCGGCGAGCAGTACTTC.